These 21 T cell receptor beta chains came from one sample sequenced in a study. TCRdb re-analysed the RT-PCR reads in MiXCR, keeping a single row per CDR3 protein. The sample yields about 680,000 distinct CDR3 sequences, 13% to 15% seen once. The specimen sequenced was memory CD4+ T cells from blood. These receptors all stem from a female donor in good health, serving as a healthy control.

V and J are TRBV20-1 and TRBJ1-5; TRBD1 aligns across 7 bases. Germline V gene data show CDR1 as DFQATT and CDR2 as SNEGSKA (reference sequence). The junction had 10 bases not matched to a gene; V was cut back by 3 bases and J by 5 bases. This CDR3 has 15 residues. CDR3 region: CSASIQGGEDQPQHF. CDR3 nucleotide sequence: TGCAGTGCTAGTATCCAAGGGGGCGAAGATCAGCCCCAGCATTTT.

In its sample, this clonotype was seen a few times. The rearrangement joins TRBV9 to TRBJ2-1, with 9 bases aligning to TRBD2. This CDR3 is built from 17 residues. Per the germline V gene, CDR1 is SGDLS and CDR2 is YYNGEE. V gave up 4 bases and J gave up 5 bases; unmatched junction bases: 13. This chain's CDR3 is CASSPGKGREGDNEQFF. CDR3 coding DNA: TGTGCCAGCAGCCCAGGGAAAGGGCGGGAGGGGGACAATGAGCAGTTCTTC. Drawing the rest from reference TRBV9 and TRBJ2-1, the complete variable domain is DSGVTQTPKHLITATGQRVTLRCSPRSGDLSVYWYQQSLDQGLQFLIQYYNGEERAKGNILERFSAQQFPDLHSELNLSSLELGDSALYFCASSPGKGREGDNEQFFGPGTRLTVL.

J is TRBJ2-5 and V is TRBV4-3, with 7 nucleotides matching TRBD2. The CDR3 consists of 16 residues. Unmatched junction bases numbered 13, after V lost 4 bases and J lost 5 bases. The germline gives CDR1 LGHNA, CDR2 YSLEER. The CDR3 spells CASSRGSWGGVETQYF. CDR3 DNA: TGCGCCAGCAGCCGGGGTAGCTGGGGAGGGGTGGAGACCCAGTACTTC.

In this sample, this clonotype turned up many times. V usage is TRBV15 and J usage is TRBJ2-5; the D call may be TRBD1 or TRBD2 (5 bases each). This CDR3 region has 12 residues. Trimming pared 0 bases from V and 7 bases from J, leaving 6 bases between. CDR1 is LNHNV, CDR2 YYDKDF, per germline (reference sequence). The CDR3 loop reads CATSRERGTQYF. In nucleotides, the CDR3 is TGTGCCACCAGCAGAGAGAGGGGGACCCAGTACTTC.

CDR3 DNA: TGTGCCAGCAGTTACTCCCTGAACGTGAACTATGGCTACACCTTC. This codes for CASSYSLNVNYGYTF. The chain links TRBV6-5 to TRBJ1-2; the D is unclear. The germline V gene encodes CDR1 MNHEY and CDR2 SVGAGI. The CDR3 runs to 15 residues. The V gene lost 0 bases and the J gene lost 2 bases, with 10 bases spanning the gap.

This clonotype was counted many times. This rearrangement joins TRBV7-3 to TRBJ2-3; D gene uncertain. CDR1 is SGHTA, CDR2 FQGTGA, per germline. Trimming shortened V by 4 bases and J by 0 bases, and 11 bases separated the two germline ends. This CDR3 has 15 residues. CDR3: CASSYGLSSTDTQYF. CDR3 nucleotides: TGTGCCAGCAGCTACGGTCTCTCTAGCACAGATACGCAGTATTTT. The variable domain in full, completed from reference TRBV7-3 and TRBJ2-3, reads GAGVSQTPSNKVTEKGKYVELRCDPISGHTALYWYRQSLGQGPEFLIYFQGTGAADDSGLPNDRFFAVRPEGSVSTLKIQRTERGDSAVYLCASSYGLSSTDTQYFGPGTRLTVL.

In this sample, this clonotype turned up a few times. This chain links TRBV9 with TRBJ1-5; a weak D match, TRBD1 (6 bases). This CDR3 has 14 amino acids. Germline loops: CDR1 SGDLS, CDR2 YYNGEE. The V end was cut by 0 bases, the J end by 10 bases, with 14 bases between. CDR3 DNA sequence: TGTGCCAGCAGCGTAGAAACAGGGTCTGGTCCCCAGCATTTT. Translation: CASSVETGSGPQHF.

Ten or more counts support this clonotype. V gene TRBV6-5 combines with J gene TRBJ1-5, with TRBD1 as a possible D gene (5 bases). The CDR3 totals 14 residues. V was cut by 5 bases and J by 7 bases, with 15 bases left in between. The V gene's germline CDR1 is MNHEY and CDR2 SVGAGI. For the CDR3, the DNA is TGTGCCAGCAGTCCCGGGACCGGGGTGCAGCCCCAGCATTTT. This encodes CASSPGTGVQPQHF.

The sample holds a few counts of this clonotype. The V and J genes are TRBV5-8 and TRBJ2-6; TRBD1 matches 9 bases. CDR3 length: 17 amino acids. V trimming: 3 bases; J trimming: 2 bases; junction bases outside the gene matches: 6. Germline loops: CDR1 SGHTS, CDR2 YDEGEE. This CDR3 is CASSSEWTGAGANVLTF. The CDR3 DNA follows: TGTGCCAGCAGCTCGGAATGGACAGGGGCTGGGGCCAACGTCCTGACTTTC.

This clonotype was observed a few times. This chain joins TRBV7-9 and TRBJ1-2; tentatively, D is TRBD1 (6 bases). CDR3 length equals 14 residues. Trimming left V 6 bases short and J 3 bases short, with 14 bases between. CDR1 and CDR2 (germline): SEHNR, FQNEAQ (reference sequence). Here the CDR3 reads CASRPDQGHYGYTF. The CDR3 DNA sequence: TGTGCCAGCAGACCAGATCAGGGGCACTATGGCTACACCTTC.

This clonotype was observed many times. In nucleotides, the CDR3 is TGCGCCAGCAGCTTGTTCGGGGGGGGCGACGAGCAGTACTTC. Protein product: CASSLFGGGDEQYF. The gene calls are TRBV5-1 and TRBJ2-7, with TRBD2 matching 8 bases. This CDR3 has 14 amino acids. Losses at the gene ends were 1 base for V and 5 bases for J; bases not matched to a gene: 5. Per the germline V gene, CDR1 is SGHRS and CDR2 is YFSETQ. The variable domain in full, with the rest retrieved from reference TRBV5-1 and TRBJ2-7, is KAGVTQTPRYLIKTRGQQVTLSCSPISGHRSVSWYQQTPGQGLQFLFEYFSETQRNKGNFPGRFSGRQFSNSRSEMNVSTLELGDSALYLCASSLFGGGDEQYFGPGTRLTVT.

This clonotype was observed many times. The chain joins TRBV12-3 or TRBV12-4 to TRBJ2-2, with D possibly being TRBD2 (6 bases). The CDR3 is 14 amino acids. The V end was cut by 8 bases, the J end by 4 bases, with 14 bases between. The CDR3 here is CASSYGSSTGELFF. The CDR3 DNA follows: TGTGCCAGCTCCTACGGGAGTAGCACCGGGGAGCTGTTTTTT.

Ten or more counts support this clonotype. This chain links TRBV5-6 with TRBJ2-1; TRBD2 matches at 11 bases. Germline CDR1 is SGHDT and CDR2 is YYEEEE. V gave up 4 bases and J gave up 10 bases; unmatched junction bases: 7. The length of the CDR3 is 14 residues. The CDR3, as DNA: TGTGCCAGCAGCGGCGCCGGGACTAGCGGAGAGCAGTTCTTC. Its translation: CASSGAGTSGEQFF.

The rearrangement links TRBV20-1 to TRBJ2-7; D is unclear. Germline V CDR1 and CDR2: DFQATT, SNEGSKA (reference sequence). This CDR3 has 14 residues. Trimming stripped 2 bases from V and 1 base from J, with 12 bases between. CDR3 DNA: TGCAGTGCTAGACCCCACCAGCAGTCCTACGAGCAGTACTTC. Translation: CSARPHQQSYEQYF.

V and J are TRBV6-6 and TRBJ1-1, with 8 positions matching TRBD1. Per the germline V gene, CDR1 is MNHNY and CDR2 is SVGAGI (reference sequence). The length of the CDR3 is 14 residues. With 7 bases clipped from V and 5 bases from J, the junction kept 9 bases outside the gene matches. CDR3 amino acids: CASTVDRGGTEAFF. The CDR3 DNA follows: TGTGCCAGCACCGTAGACAGGGGAGGAACTGAAGCTTTCTTT.

This clonotype was seen a few times. CDR3 region: CATSRGQALNYGYTF. The CDR3 DNA sequence: TGTGCCACCAGCAGAGGACAGGCCCTTAACTATGGCTACACCTTC. The chain has TRBV15 and TRBJ1-2; tentatively, D is TRBD1 (6 bases). Per the germline V gene, CDR1 is LNHNV and CDR2 is YYDKDF (reference sequence). The V and J ends lost 1 base and 1 base respectively, with 10 bases between them. CDR3 length: 15 residues.

The sample holds a few counts of this clonotype. The chain uses TRBV3-1 and TRBJ2-7, with TRBD1 identical over 9 bases. CDR3 length equals 13 residues. Looked up from germline, CDR1 is LGHDT and CDR2 is YNNKEL (reference sequence). Unmatched junction bases numbered 8, after V lost 4 bases and J lost 10 bases. CDR3 nucleotides: TGTGCCAGCAGCCTCCAAAGACAGGGGGAACAGTACTTC. Translated, it gives CASSLQRQGEQYF.

J is TRBJ2-1 and V is TRBV28, with TRBD2 matching over 9 bases. V lost 7 bases and J lost 3; bases outside the gene matches: 4. Germline V lookup: CDR1 MDHEN, CDR2 SYDVKM. The CDR3 consists of 14 residues. The CDR3 reads CASITSGRYNEQFF. CDR3 DNA: TGTGCCAGCATTACTAGCGGGCGCTACAATGAGCAGTTCTTC. The full variable domain, completed using reference TRBV28 and TRBJ2-1, is DVKVTQSSRYLVKRTGEKVFLECVQDMDHENMFWYRQDPGLGLRLIYFSYDVKMKEKGDIPEGYSVSREKKERFSLILESASTNQTSMYLCASITSGRYNEQFFGPGTRLTVL.

This clonotype was seen many times. This chain connects TRBV5-1 to TRBJ1-2; TRBD1 agrees at 7 bases. This CDR3 has 18 amino acids. Germline V gene sequence: CDR1 SGHRS, CDR2 YFSETQ. Trimming took 4 bases from V and 4 from J; bases not matched to a gene: 19. CDR3 in amino acids: CASSRTGSSSSGGYGYTF. The CDR3 DNA reads TGCGCCAGCAGCCGGACAGGCAGCAGCAGCTCAGGAGGCTATGGCTACACCTTC.

The chain uses TRBV20-1 and TRBJ2-6, with D uncertain. The germline CDR1 and CDR2 sequences are DFQATT and SNEGSKA (reference sequence). The CDR3 is made up of 14 amino acids. Trimming shortened V by 6 bases and J by 0 bases, and 9 bases separated the two germline ends. Here the CDR3 reads CSAPPFSGANVLTF. CDR3 sequence (DNA): TGCAGTGCGCCCCCATTCTCTGGGGCCAACGTCCTGACTTTC.

The chain recombines TRBV6-2 or TRBV6-3 with TRBJ2-3, with a weak D call TRBD2 (6 bases). The V and J ends lost 4 bases and 3 bases respectively, with 11 bases between them. This CDR3 contains 14 residues. Germline V gives CDR1 MNHEY, CDR2 SVGEGT. In DNA, the CDR3 is TGTGCCAGCAGTTTCGGGGGATTAACAGATACGCAGTATTTT. Encoded protein: CASSFGGLTDTQYF.